This passage covers 8 T cell receptor beta chains from one sample sequenced in a study of blood T cell repertoires in COVID-19. TCRdb keeps only in-frame clones here, not all; method: immunoSEQ multiplex PCR. The sample holds about 280,000 clones, around 85% seen once. Source material: peripheral blood. The source of these receptors is a woman in her seventies with acute or convalescent COVID-19.

The chain recombines TRBV6-5 with TRBJ1-5; D is undetermined. V shed 8 bases and J shed 7 bases, with 9 bases lying between them. CDR1 is MNHEY, CDR2 SVGAGI, per germline. This CDR3 has 11 residues. The CDR3 region is CASSATQPQHF. CDR3 sequence (DNA): TGTGCCAGCTCAGCGACCCAGCCCCAGCATTTT.

The gene calls are TRBV12-3 or TRBV12-4 and TRBJ1-1, with D perhaps matching TRBD1 (5 bases). Trimming shortened V by 6 bases and J by 6 bases, and 14 bases separated the two germline ends. CDR3 size: 13 residues. The CDR3 is CASSPQGAAEAFF. CDR3 nucleotide sequence: TGTGCCAGCAGCCCTCAAGGGGCAGCTGAAGCTTTCTTT.

This CDR3 is CASSQGASSNQPQHF. DNA of the CDR3: TGCGCCAGCAGCCAGGGAGCCAGCAGCAATCAGCCCCAGCATTTT. The J gene is TRBJ1-5, the V gene TRBV4-1; D gene unclear. V lost 3 bases, J lost 1 base, and 10 bases lay in between. This CDR3 spans 15 amino acids. CDR1 MGHRA and CDR2 YSYEKL come from the germline V gene.

There are a few counts of this clone. The V gene is TRBV7-9, the J gene TRBJ1-1; D ambiguous. Per germline, CDR1 SEHNR and CDR2 FQNEAQ (reference sequence). V dropped 2 bases and J dropped 5 bases, with 9 bases sitting between them. There are 13 residues in the CDR3. CDR3 amino acids: CASSLKGDTEAFF. As DNA, the CDR3 is TGTGCCAGCAGCTTAAAGGGAGATACTGAAGCTTTCTTT.

The sample holds a few counts of this clone. In DNA form, the CDR3 reads TGTGCCAGCAGTTTGACAGGGAGCTACGGAAACACCATATATTTT. Protein: CASSLTGSYGNTIYF. V and J are TRBV28 and TRBJ1-3, with TRBD1 matching 7 bases. V trimming: 3 bases; J trimming: 4 bases; junction bases outside the gene matches: 6. Germline V gene data show CDR1 as MDHEN and CDR2 as SYDVKM. The CDR3 sequence is 15 residues long.

The gene calls are TRBV18 and TRBJ1-2, with unresolved D. V was cut by 5 bases and J by 2 bases, with 6 bases left in between. This CDR3 has 12 amino acids. Germline V gives CDR1 KGHSH, CDR2 LQKENI. CDR3 residues: CASSSENYGYTF. The DNA of the CDR3 is TGTGCCAGCTCATCGGAGAACTATGGCTACACCTTC.

The CDR3 spells CASSQDPPGGSYNEQFF. For the CDR3, the DNA is TGTGCCAGCAGCCAAGATCCCCCCGGGGGGTCCTACAATGAGCAGTTCTTC. The chain links TRBV3-1 (or the pseudogene TRBV3-2) to TRBJ2-1; TRBD2 agrees at 7 bases. The germline gives CDR1 LGHDT, CDR2 YNNKEL (reference sequence). CDR3 length: 17 amino acids. The V and J ends lost 0 bases and 1 base, in that order; junction bases with no gene match: 6.

The V call is TRBV10-1, the J call TRBJ2-1, with 7 nucleotides matching TRBD2. CDR1 and CDR2 from the germline V gene are WNHNN and SYGVQD (reference sequence). The CDR3 has 14 amino acids. V gave up 7 bases and J gave up 6 bases; unmatched junction bases: 9. The DNA of the CDR3 is TGCGCCAGCACGGCGACTAGCCCGCCCAATGAGCAGTTCTTC. Its translation: CASTATSPPNEQFF.